These 14 T cell receptor beta chains were sequenced from one sample in a study of identical twins. Via MiXCR, TCRdb re-called the 5' RACE reads, giving one row per CDR3 protein. The sample records hundreds of thousands of distinct CDR3 sequences, approximately 8% being singletons. This sample was also put to use in a study of yellow fever vaccine responses in identical twins.

The sequencing sample was made of memory (CD45RO+) T cells sorted from blood. The receptors stem from a young woman in good health.

This clonotype has a handful of counts. The rearrangement links TRBV20-1 to TRBJ2-1, with a weak D call TRBD2 (5 bases). V was cut by 0 bases and J by 8 bases, with 23 bases left in between. CDR1 is DFQATT and CDR2 is SNEGSKA in the germline V gene (reference sequence). This CDR3 region has 17 residues. The chain's CDR3 is CSAREVRGFGFDDEQFF. The DNA of the CDR3 is TGCAGTGCTAGAGAGGTCCGGGGTTTCGGATTTGACGATGAGCAGTTCTTC.

The V and J genes are TRBV3-1 and TRBJ2-1, with 11 bases lining up with TRBD2. In germline, CDR1 is LGHDT, CDR2 YNNKEL (reference sequence). The CDR3 has 15 residues. With V trimmed by 10 bases and J by 5 bases, 10 bases remained unmatched. The CDR3 spells CATSLGTSGNNEQFF. CDR3 nucleotide sequence: TGTGCCACCTCCCTCGGGACTAGCGGAAACAATGAGCAGTTCTTC.

This clonotype appeared many times. This chain uses TRBV27 with TRBJ2-1, with TRBD2 identical over 9 bases. The CDR3 loop spans 17 amino acids. The ends lost 0 bases at V and 5 bases at J; junction bases unmatched: 8. Germline values: CDR1 MNHEY, CDR2 SMNVEV (reference sequence). CDR3 nucleotide sequence: TGTGCCAGCAGTTTATCCCTAGGCGGGAGGGGACACAATGAGCAGTTCTTC. It codes for CASSLSLGGRGHNEQFF.

At least ten counts were recorded for this clonotype. This chain uses TRBV18 with TRBJ1-4, with D maybe TRBD1 (6 bases). Per the germline V gene, CDR1 is KGHSH and CDR2 is LQKENI. V was clipped by 3 bases and J by 8 bases, with 13 bases between them. CDR3 length: 14 amino acids. The DNA of the CDR3 is TGTGCCAGCTCACCCCGCAAGGGGGGGGAAAAACTGTTTTTT. It specifies CASSPRKGGEKLFF.

In its sample, this clonotype was seen many times. The gene calls are TRBV3-1 and TRBJ1-1; possibly TRBD1 for D (5 bases). Trimming left V 2 bases short and J 6 bases short, with 13 bases between. Germline CDR1 reads LGHDT; CDR2 reads YNNKEL (reference sequence). The CDR3 totals 14 residues. This chain's CDR3 is CASSQRGLGSEAFF. CDR3 nucleotides: TGTGCCAGCAGCCAACGGGGCCTGGGCTCTGAAGCTTTCTTT.

Ten or more counts support this clonotype. The chain has TRBV12-3 or TRBV12-4 and TRBJ2-4; TRBD2 might be the D (5 bases). The CDR3 runs 15 residues. V gave up 0 bases and J gave up 3 bases, with 9 bases separating them. The CDR3 DNA sequence: TGTGCCAGCAGTTTAGCGGGAGATGTCAAAAACATTCAGTACTTC. As protein: CASSLAGDVKNIQYF.

This clonotype was seen only a few times. The CDR3 here is CASSEIRGWGYEQYF. CDR3 DNA: TGTGCCAGCAGTGAAATAAGGGGTTGGGGCTACGAGCAGTACTTC. The rearrangement uses TRBV2 and TRBJ2-7; D possibly corresponds to TRBD1 (5 bases). Germline V gene sequence: CDR1 SNHLY, CDR2 FYNNEI. Trimming shortened V by 2 bases and J by 3 bases, and 14 bases separated the two germline ends. This CDR3 contains 15 residues.

This clonotype was recorded many times. V usage is TRBV5-1 and J usage is TRBJ1-6; 8 bases map to TRBD1. This CDR3 has 14 amino acids. CDR1 SGHRS and CDR2 YFSETQ come from the germline V gene. J lost 5 bases, V lost 4 bases, and 2 bases had no gene match. The chain's CDR3 is CASSMGQDNSPLHF. The CDR3 bases are TGCGCCAGCAGCATGGGACAGGATAATTCACCCCTCCACTTT.

This clonotype was seen only a few times. The rearrangement links TRBV5-6 to TRBJ2-1, with a weak D call TRBD1 (6 bases). Germline-derived CDR1 and CDR2 are SGHDT and YYEEEE. Trimming shortened V by 4 bases and J by 9 bases, and 20 bases separated the two germline ends. CDR3 length: 15 amino acids. CDR3 protein: CASSKISTGLGEQFF. CDR3 nucleotides: TGTGCCAGCAGCAAAATATCTACAGGGTTGGGTGAGCAGTTCTTC.

This clonotype was found many times. V usage is TRBV5-1 and J usage is TRBJ2-3; D is perhaps TRBD1 or TRBD2 (5 bases each). V lost 0 bases and J 0 bases, leaving 8 bases between the germline ends. The CDR3 loop spans 15 amino acids. CDR1 and CDR2 from the germline V gene are SGHRS and YFSETQ. CDR3 sequence: CASSLVGRSTDTQYF. CDR3 in DNA: TGCGCCAGCAGCTTGGTGGGACGGAGCACAGATACGCAGTATTTT.

Only one count was recorded for this clonotype. This chain joins TRBV6-2 or TRBV6-3 and TRBJ2-7; no definite D call. V was cut by 5 bases and J by 3 bases, with 11 bases left in between. The CDR3 contains 13 residues. Looked up from germline, CDR1 is MNHEY and CDR2 is SVGEGT. The DNA of the CDR3 is TGTGCCAGCAGTCGTAGTACTTTCTACGAGCAGTACGTC. Protein sequence: CASSRSTFYEQYV.

This clonotype occurred many times. The chain combines TRBV7-2 with TRBJ2-1, with D possibly TRBD1 on 5 matching bases. V was clipped by 1 base and J by 15 bases, with 16 bases between them. The germline gives CDR1 SGHTA, CDR2 FQGNSA. This CDR3 is built from 13 residues. The CDR3 sequence: CASSLELGRAWFF. DNA of the CDR3: TGTGCCAGCAGCTTAGAATTGGGCAGGGCTTGGTTCTTC.

This clonotype was seen more than once but under ten times. The conserved closing phenylalanine or tryptophan is absent in this CDR3, likely reflecting a read error. Because the CDR3's place on the DNA is in doubt, the DNA is left out and the CDR3 is given as listed by TCRdb. The CDR3 region is CASSPGPGQEFY. This chain uses TRBV6-5 with TRBJ2-7; the tabulated D call, TRBD1, remains unverified against the DNA. Germline CDR1 is MNHEY and CDR2 is SVGAGI. 12 amino acids form the CDR3, both terminal residues included.

This clonotype was seen a handful of times. J is TRBJ2-1 and V is TRBV20-1, with 11 bases matching TRBD2. The CDR3 totals 14 residues. The germline CDR1 and CDR2 sequences are DFQATT and SNEGSKA (reference sequence). Trimming took 6 bases from V and 6 from J; bases not matched to a gene: 7. The CDR3 DNA follows: TGCAGTGCGTGGACTAGCGGGCTGGGCAATGAGCAGTTCTTC. It translates to CSAWTSGLGNEQFF.